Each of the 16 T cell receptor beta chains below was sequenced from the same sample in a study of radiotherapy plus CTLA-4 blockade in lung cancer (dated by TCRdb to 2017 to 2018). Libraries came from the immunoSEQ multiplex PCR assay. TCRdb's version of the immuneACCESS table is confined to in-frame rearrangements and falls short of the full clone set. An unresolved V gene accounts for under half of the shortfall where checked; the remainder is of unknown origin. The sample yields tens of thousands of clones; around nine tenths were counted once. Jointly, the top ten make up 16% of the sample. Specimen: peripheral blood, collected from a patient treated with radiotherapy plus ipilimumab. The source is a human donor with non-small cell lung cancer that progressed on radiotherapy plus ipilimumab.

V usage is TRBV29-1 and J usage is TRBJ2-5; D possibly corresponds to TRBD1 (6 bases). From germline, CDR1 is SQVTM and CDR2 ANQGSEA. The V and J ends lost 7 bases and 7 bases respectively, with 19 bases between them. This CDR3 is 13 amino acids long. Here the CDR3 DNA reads TGCAGCGGTAGGACAGAACAAGGGGGGACCCAGTACTTC. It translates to CSGRTEQGGTQYF. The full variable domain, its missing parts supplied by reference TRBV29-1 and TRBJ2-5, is SAVISQKPSRDICQRGTSLTIQCQVDSQVTMMFWYRQQPGQSLTLIATANQGSEATYESGFVIDKFPISRPNLTFSTLTVSNMSPEDSSIYLCSGRTEQGGTQYFGPGTRLLVL.

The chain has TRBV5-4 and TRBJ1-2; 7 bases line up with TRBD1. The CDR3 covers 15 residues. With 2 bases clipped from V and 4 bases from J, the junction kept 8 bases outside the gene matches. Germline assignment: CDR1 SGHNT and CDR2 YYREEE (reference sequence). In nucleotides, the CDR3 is TGTGCCAGCAGCTTACAGGGGATCCCCCTCTATGGCTACACCTTC. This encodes CASSLQGIPLYGYTF. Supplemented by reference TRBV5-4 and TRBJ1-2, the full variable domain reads ETGVTQSPTHLIKTRGQQVTLRCSSQSGHNTVSWYQQALGQGPQFIFQYYREEENGRGNFPPRFSGLQFPNYSSELNVNALELDDSALYLCASSLQGIPLYGYTFGSGTRLTVV.

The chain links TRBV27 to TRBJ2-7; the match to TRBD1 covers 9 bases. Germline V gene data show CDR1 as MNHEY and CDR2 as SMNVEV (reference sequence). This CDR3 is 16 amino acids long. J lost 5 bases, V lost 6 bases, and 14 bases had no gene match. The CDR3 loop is CASSLRRDRARNEQYF. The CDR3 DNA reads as TGTGCCAGCAGCTTACGAAGGGACAGGGCAAGGAACGAGCAGTACTTC.

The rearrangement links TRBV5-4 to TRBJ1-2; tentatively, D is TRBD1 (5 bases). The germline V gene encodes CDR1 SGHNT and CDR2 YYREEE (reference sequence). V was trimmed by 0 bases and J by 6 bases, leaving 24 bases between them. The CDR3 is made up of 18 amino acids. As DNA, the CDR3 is TGTGCCAGCAGCTTGGGTCGAACAGGAGGGCGAACAGTGCATGGCTACACCTTC. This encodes CASSLGRTGGRTVHGYTF.

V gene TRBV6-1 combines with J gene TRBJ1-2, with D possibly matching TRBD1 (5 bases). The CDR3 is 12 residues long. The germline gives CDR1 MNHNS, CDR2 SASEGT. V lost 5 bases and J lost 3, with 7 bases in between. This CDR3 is CASSPGDYGYTF. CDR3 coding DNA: TGTGCCAGCAGTCCGGGGGACTATGGCTACACCTTC.

CDR3 DNA: TGTGCCAGCAGCCTTAGTGTACCGGGCGTTACAGATACGCAGTATTTT. It translates to CASSLSVPGVTDTQYF. The gene calls are TRBV7-2 and TRBJ2-3, with D unresolved. V was cut by 5 bases and J by 3 bases, with 18 bases left in between. CDR1 and CDR2 from the germline V gene are SGHTA and FQGNSA. The CDR3 totals 16 residues.

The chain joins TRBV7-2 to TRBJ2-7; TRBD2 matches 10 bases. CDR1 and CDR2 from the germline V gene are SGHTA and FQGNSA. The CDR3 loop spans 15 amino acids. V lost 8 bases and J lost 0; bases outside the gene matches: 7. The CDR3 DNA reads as TGTGCCAGCTGCCGCCTAGCGGGGGTCTCCTACGAGCAGTACTTC. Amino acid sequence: CASCRLAGVSYEQYF.

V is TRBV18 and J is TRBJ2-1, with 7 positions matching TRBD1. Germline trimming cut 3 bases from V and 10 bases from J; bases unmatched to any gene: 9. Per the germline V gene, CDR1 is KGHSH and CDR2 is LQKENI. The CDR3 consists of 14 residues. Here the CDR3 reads CASSPGQQLGEQFF. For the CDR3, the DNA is TGTGCCAGCTCACCGGGACAGCAGTTAGGGGAGCAGTTCTTC.

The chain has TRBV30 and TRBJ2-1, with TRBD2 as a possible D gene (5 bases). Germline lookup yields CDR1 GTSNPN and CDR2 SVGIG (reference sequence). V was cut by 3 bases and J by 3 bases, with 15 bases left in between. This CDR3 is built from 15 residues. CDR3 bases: TGTGCCTGGAGACTGGAAGGGAGCCGCTACAATGAGCAGTTCTTC. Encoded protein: CAWRLEGSRYNEQFF.

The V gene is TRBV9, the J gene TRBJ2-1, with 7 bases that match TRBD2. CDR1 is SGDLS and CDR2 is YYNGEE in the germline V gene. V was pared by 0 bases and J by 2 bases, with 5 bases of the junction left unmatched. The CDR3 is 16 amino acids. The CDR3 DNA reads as TGTGCCAGCAGCGTAGGTTCCAGCGGGGCCTACAATGAGCAGTTCTTC. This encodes CASSVGSSGAYNEQFF.

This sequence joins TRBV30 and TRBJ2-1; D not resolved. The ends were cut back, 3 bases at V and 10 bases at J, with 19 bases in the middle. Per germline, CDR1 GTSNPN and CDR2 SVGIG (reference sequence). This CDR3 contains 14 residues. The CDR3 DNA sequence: TGTGCCTGGAGACTCGGACCGGCACAAGGGGAGCAGTTCTTC. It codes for CAWRLGPAQGEQFF.

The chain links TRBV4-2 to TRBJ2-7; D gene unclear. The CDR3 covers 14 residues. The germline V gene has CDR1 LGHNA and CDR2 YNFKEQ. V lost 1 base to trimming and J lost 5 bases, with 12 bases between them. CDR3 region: CASSQGQKVNEQYF. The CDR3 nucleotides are TGTGCCAGCAGCCAAGGCCAAAAGGTCAACGAGCAGTACTTC.

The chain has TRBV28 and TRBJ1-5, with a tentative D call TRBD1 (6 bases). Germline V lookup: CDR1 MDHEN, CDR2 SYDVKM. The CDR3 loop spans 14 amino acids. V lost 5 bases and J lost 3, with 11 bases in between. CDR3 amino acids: CASSKQGNNQPQHF. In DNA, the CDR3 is TGTGCCAGCAGTAAACAGGGTAACAATCAGCCCCAGCATTTT.

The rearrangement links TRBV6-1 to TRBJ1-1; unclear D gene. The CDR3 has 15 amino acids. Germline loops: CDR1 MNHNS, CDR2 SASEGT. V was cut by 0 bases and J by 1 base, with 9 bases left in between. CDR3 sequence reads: CASSEAVLSNTEAFF. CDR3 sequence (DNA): TGTGCCAGCAGTGAAGCGGTCCTCTCGAACACTGAAGCTTTCTTT.

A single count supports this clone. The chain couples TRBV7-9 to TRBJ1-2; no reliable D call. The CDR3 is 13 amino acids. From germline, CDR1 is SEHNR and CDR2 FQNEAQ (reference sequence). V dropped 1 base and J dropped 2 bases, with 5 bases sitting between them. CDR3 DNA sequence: TGTGCCAGCAGCTTAGGCCAGAACTATGGCTACACCTTC. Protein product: CASSLGQNYGYTF.

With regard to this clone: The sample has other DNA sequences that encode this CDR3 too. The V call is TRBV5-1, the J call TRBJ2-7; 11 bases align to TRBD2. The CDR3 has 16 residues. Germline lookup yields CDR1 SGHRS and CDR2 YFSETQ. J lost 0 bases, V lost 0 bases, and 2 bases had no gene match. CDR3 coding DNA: TGCGCCAGCAGCTTGGTCCTAGCGGGAGGCTCCTACGAGCAGTACTTC. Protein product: CASSLVLAGGSYEQYF.